This TCR beta chain was recorded in a study of response to subunit inactivated influenza vaccine. This clonotype was found many times. Its matching antigen is unknown. V was clipped by 1 base and J by 3 bases, with 13 bases between them. The germline V gene has CDR1 SGHTA and CDR2 FQGNSA. The CDR3 sequence is 16 residues long. Regarding the study as a whole: Authors suggested each seasonal influenza vaccination recruits few new T cells.

A single record per CDR3 protein comes from TCRdb applying MiXCR to the RT-PCR reads. The sample has some 850,000 distinct CDR3 sequences; approximately 17% are singletons. The source material was PBMCs from blood, sampled less than 6 days after vaccination. The chain uses TRBV7-2 and TRBJ1-3; D is undetermined. This TCR was sampled from a man aged 50 or older who received an inactivated influenza vaccine. CDR3 DNA: TGTGCCAGCAGCTTAGTTTTTCGGGGTCGTGGAAACACCATATATTTT. This translates into CASSLVFRGRGNTIYF.